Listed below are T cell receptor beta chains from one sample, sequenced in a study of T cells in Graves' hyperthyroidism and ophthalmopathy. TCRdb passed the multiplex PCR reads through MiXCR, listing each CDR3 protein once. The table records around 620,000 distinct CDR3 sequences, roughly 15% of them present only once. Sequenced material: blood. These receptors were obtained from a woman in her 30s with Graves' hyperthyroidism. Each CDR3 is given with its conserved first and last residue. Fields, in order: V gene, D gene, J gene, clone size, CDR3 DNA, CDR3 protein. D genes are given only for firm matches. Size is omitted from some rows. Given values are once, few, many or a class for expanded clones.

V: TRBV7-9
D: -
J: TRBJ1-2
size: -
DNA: TGTGCCAGCAGCCGAATTCCCACAGGGAACTATGGCTACACCTTC
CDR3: CASSRIPTGNYGYTF

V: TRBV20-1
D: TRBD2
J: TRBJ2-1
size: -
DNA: TGCAGTGCTAGGAGCGCATATTCTCCCGGACTAGAGTACAATGAGCAGTTCTTC
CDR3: CSARSAYSPGLEYNEQFF

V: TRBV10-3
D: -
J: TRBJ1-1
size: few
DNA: TGTGCCATCAGTGGGCAGGGCATCGACACTGAAGCTTTCTTT
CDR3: CAISGQGIDTEAFF

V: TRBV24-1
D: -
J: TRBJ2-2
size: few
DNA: TGTGCCACCAGTGATTTTATCCAGGGAAGTTACACCGGGGAGCTGTTTTTT
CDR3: CATSDFIQGSYTGELFF

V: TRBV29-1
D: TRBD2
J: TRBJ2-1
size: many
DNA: TGCAGCGCCCCACTCGGACTAGCGGGAGGGAGCTCCTACAATGAGCAGTTCTTC
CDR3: CSAPLGLAGGSSYNEQFF

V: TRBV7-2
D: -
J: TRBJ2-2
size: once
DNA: TGTGCCAGCAGGGATGCTAGCACCGGGGAGCTGTTTTTT
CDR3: CASRDASTGELFF

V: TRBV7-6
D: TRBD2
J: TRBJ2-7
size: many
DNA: TGTGCCAGCAGCTTAGAACCTAGCGGGAGTAACTACGAGCAGTACTTC
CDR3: CASSLEPSGSNYEQYF

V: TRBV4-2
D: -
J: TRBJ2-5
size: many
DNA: TGTGCCAGCAGCCAAGATGGTGGAGAGACCCAGTACTTC
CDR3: CASSQDGGETQYF

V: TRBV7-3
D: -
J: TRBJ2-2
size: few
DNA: TGTGCCAGCAGCTCGACCATGAACACCGGGGAGCTGTTTTTT
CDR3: CASSSTMNTGELFF

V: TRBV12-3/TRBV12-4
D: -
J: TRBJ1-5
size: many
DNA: TGTGCCAGCAGCCTGGAGGTGGACCGGCCCCAGCATTTT
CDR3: CASSLEVDRPQHF

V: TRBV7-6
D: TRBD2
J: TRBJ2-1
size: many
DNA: TGTGCCAGCAGCTTAGACGGGACTAGCAATGAGCAGTTCTTC
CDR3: CASSLDGTSNEQFF

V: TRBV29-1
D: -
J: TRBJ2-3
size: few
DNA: TGCAGCGTTGAAGGACGGTTGTTCACAGATACGCAGTATTTT
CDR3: CSVEGRLFTDTQYF

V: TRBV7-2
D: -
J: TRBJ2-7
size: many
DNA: TGTGCCAGCAGCCCGGCAGGTTACGAGCAGTACTTC
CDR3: CASSPAGYEQYF

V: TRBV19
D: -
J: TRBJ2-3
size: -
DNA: TGTGCCAGTAGCGGCAGCTTTAGCACAGATACGCAGTATTTT
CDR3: CASSGSFSTDTQYF

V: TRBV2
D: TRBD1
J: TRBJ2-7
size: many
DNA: TGTGCCAGCAACCGGGACAGGTCCTACGAGCAGTACTTC
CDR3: CASNRDRSYEQYF

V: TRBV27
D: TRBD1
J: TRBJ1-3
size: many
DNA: TGTGCCAGCAGTTTGAGTATGCGGACAGGGTACGGAAACACCATATATTTT
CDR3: CASSLSMRTGYGNTIYF

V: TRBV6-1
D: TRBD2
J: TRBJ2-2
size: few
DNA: TGTGCCAGCATAAGGGAGGCTAGCGGGACCGGGGAGCTGTTTTTT
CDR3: CASIREASGTGELFF

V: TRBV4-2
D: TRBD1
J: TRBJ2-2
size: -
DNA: TGTGCCAGCAGCCAAGGACAGGGGACCGACGGGGAGCTGTTTTTT
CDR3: CASSQGQGTDGELFF

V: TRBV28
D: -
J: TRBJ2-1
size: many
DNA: TGTGCCAGCAGTTACGGACGTGGTGAGCAGTTCTTC
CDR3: CASSYGRGEQFF

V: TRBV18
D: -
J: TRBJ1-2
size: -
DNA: TGTGCCAGCTCACCAGAACTCTCTAACTATGGCTACACCTTC
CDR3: CASSPELSNYGYTF

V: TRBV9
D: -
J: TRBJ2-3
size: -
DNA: TGTGCCAGCAGCGCAGAGGGGACAATTAGCACAGATACGCAGTATTTT
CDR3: CASSAEGTISTDTQYF

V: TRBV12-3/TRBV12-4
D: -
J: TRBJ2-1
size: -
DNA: TGTGCCAGCAGTTTGGGACCCCACAATGAGCAGTTCTTC
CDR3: CASSLGPHNEQFF

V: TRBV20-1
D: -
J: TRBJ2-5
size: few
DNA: TGCAGTGCTACCCCGGGCCCCCAGCGAGAGACCCAGTACTTC
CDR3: CSATPGPQRETQYF

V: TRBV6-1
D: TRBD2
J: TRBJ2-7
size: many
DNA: TGTGCCAGCGACGACGGGGGGGGCTACGAGCAGTACTTC
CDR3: CASDDGGGYEQYF

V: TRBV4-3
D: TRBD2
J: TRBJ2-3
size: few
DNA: TGCGCCAGCAGCCAAGACGCTAGCGGATCCACAGATACGCAGTATTTT
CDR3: CASSQDASGSTDTQYF

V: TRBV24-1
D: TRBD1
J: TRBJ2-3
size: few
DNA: TGTGCCACCAGTGATTGGGACAGGGGAACAGATACGCAGTATTTT
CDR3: CATSDWDRGTDTQYF

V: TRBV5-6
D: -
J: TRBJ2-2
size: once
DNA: TGTGCCAGCAGCTTGGACGGGACTTCTCACGACGGGGAGCTGTTTTTT
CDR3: CASSLDGTSHDGELFF

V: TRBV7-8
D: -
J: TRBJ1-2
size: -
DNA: TGTGCCAGCAGCCCCGACCGGAAATATGGCTACACCTTC
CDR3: CASSPDRKYGYTF

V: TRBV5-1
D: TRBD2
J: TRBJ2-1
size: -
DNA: TGCGCCAGCAGCTTGGATGCTAGCGGGAGGGGGTTCTTC
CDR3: CASSLDASGRGFF

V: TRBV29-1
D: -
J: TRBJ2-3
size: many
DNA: TGCAGCGTTCCGGGACGCCGGACAGTAATCACAGATACGCAGTATTTT
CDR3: CSVPGRRTVITDTQYF

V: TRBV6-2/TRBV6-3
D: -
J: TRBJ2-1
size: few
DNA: TGTGCCAGCAGTTCTGGGCCAGGGCGGCAGTTCTTC
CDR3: CASSSGPGRQFF

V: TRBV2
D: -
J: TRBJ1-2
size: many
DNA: TGTGCCGCCGATCCGGGTTCCCTCTATGGCTACACCTTC
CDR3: CAADPGSLYGYTF

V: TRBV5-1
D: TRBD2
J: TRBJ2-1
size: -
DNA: TGCGCCAGCAGCTTATTAGCGGGAGGAGCTGAGCAGTTCTTC
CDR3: CASSLLAGGAEQFF

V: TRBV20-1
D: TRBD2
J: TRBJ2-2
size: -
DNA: TGCAGTGCTAGGGGGACTAGCGGGGGCTCGAACACCGGGGAGCTGTTTTTT
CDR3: CSARGTSGGSNTGELFF

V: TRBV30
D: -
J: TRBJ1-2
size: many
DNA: TGTGCCTGGAGAAACCCGGGTGCTGGCTACACCTTC
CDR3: CAWRNPGAGYTF

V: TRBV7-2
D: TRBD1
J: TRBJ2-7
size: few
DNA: TGTGCCAGCAGCCCTTGGGACAGGGACTACGAGCAGTACTTC
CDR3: CASSPWDRDYEQYF

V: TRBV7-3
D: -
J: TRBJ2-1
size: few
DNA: TGTGCCAGCAGCCCGGGACTCCTCGAAGTCAATGAGCAGTTCTTC
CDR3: CASSPGLLEVNEQFF

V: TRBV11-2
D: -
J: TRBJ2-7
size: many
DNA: TGTGCCAGCAAACAAGGGGCAGACTACGAGCAGTACTTC
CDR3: CASKQGADYEQYF

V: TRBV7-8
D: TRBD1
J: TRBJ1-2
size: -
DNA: TGTGCCAGCAGCCCCCGACAGGGGATCGAGGGCTACACCTTC
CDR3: CASSPRQGIEGYTF

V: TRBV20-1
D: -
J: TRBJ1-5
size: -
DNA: TGCAGTGCTGGGCGTCTGGGGGATCAGCCCCAGCATTTT
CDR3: CSAGRLGDQPQHF